This T cell receptor beta chain was identified in a study of blood T cell repertoires in COVID-19. Overall study: T cells, B-cell-depleted T cells, or PBMCs supplied cDNA or gDNA.

Followed longitudinally, the Seattle patients had been enrolled during active infection. Germline-derived CDR1 and CDR2 are KGHSH and LQKENI. The CDR3 sequence is 14 residues long. V lost 2 bases, J lost 0 bases, and 7 bases lay in between. The table came from immunoSEQ multiplex PCR; TCRdb's copy has only in-frame clones and leaves some out. The sample includes approximately 300,000 clones, 90% of them seen just once. The rearrangement joins TRBV18 to TRBJ2-5; D unresolved. This clonotype was obtained from a woman aged 40 to 55 with COVID-19, enrolled during active disease. The specimen was peripheral blood. CDR3 coding DNA: TGTGCCAGCTCACCAATGACACACCAAGAGACCCAGTACTTC. This encodes CASSPMTHQETQYF.